These 25 T cell receptor beta chains originate from one sample sequenced in a study of shared clonotypes between healthy human individuals. Data came from immunoSEQ multiplex PCR; TCRdb stores just in-frame clones and leaves some out. The sample consists of some 2,500,000 clones, around 92% of them appearing once. Material for sequencing was naive CD4+ T cells from PBMCs. This sample's subset: CD45RA+ positively selected. Source of these receptors: a man younger than 35 in good health. Some clones in this sample may be carry-over from other donors' samples.

This chain links TRBV4-3 with TRBJ2-2, with 12 positions matching TRBD1. There are 19 residues in the CDR3. The germline V gene has CDR1 LGHNA and CDR2 YSLEER. V dropped 1 base and J dropped 6; count of bases not matched to a gene: 12. CDR3 in DNA: TGCGCCAGCAGCCAAGTTTGGGACAGGGGGCATCTGGGGGCCGGGGAGCTGTTTTTT. It codes for CASSQVWDRGHLGAGELFF.

V and J are TRBV28 and TRBJ1-4; no clear D. CDR3 length equals 13 residues. Trimming stripped 6 bases from V and 4 bases from J, with 9 bases between. Per the germline V gene, CDR1 is MDHEN and CDR2 is SYDVKM. The CDR3 region is CASRNEFNEKLFF. For the CDR3, the DNA is TGTGCCAGCAGGAATGAATTTAATGAAAAACTGTTTTTT.

CDR3 protein: CARALEGEQYF. CDR3 nucleotide sequence: TGTGCCAGGGCGTTGGAGGGCGAGCAGTACTTC. The chain carries TRBV27 and TRBJ2-7, with D perhaps TRBD2 (6 bases). V lost 9 bases, J lost 6 bases, and 12 bases lay in between. CDR3 size: 11 residues. Looked up from germline, CDR1 is MNHEY and CDR2 is SMNVEV (reference sequence).

CDR3 bases: TGTGCCAGCAAAACGCGGACTAGCGGGAATGAGCAGTTCTTC. This encodes CASKTRTSGNEQFF. V gene TRBV28 combines with J gene TRBJ2-1; TRBD2 aligns across 11 bases. Germline assignment: CDR1 MDHEN and CDR2 SYDVKM. The CDR3 is 14 amino acids. The V gene end was trimmed by 7 bases and the J gene end by 7 bases; junction bases not matched to a gene: 6.

This clone was picked up one time. V usage is TRBV10-3 and J usage is TRBJ1-5; maybe TRBD1 (5 bases). Germline CDR1 and CDR2: ENHRY and SYGVKD. The V gene lost 4 bases and the J gene lost 5 bases, with 12 bases spanning the gap. The CDR3 sequence is 14 residues long. This CDR3 is CAISGGRGDQPQHF. The CDR3 region has the DNA TGTGCCATCAGTGGAGGTAGGGGCGATCAGCCCCAGCATTTT.

The chain joins TRBV11-3 to TRBJ1-1; D is unresolved. This CDR3 has 13 residues. Germline V lookup: CDR1 SGHNT, CDR2 YENEEA. V lost 5 bases, J lost 0 bases, and 7 bases lay in between. For the CDR3, the DNA is TGTGCCAGCAGCAAGGGCATGAACACTGAAGCTTTCTTT. As protein: CASSKGMNTEAFF. Using reference TRBV11-3 and TRBJ1-1 for the parts outside the CDR3, the full variable domain is EAGVVQSPRYKIIEKKQPVAFWCNPISGHNTLYWYLQNLGQGPELLIRYENEEAVDDSQLPKDRFSAERLKGVDSTLKIQPAELGDSAVYLCASSKGMNTEAFFGQGTRLTVV.

This chain uses TRBV28 with TRBJ1-1, with TRBD1 matching 9 bases. Germline-derived CDR1 and CDR2 are MDHEN and SYDVKM. The CDR3 spans 16 residues. Losses at the gene ends were 7 bases for V and 1 base for J; bases not matched to a gene: 10. Written as DNA, the CDR3 is TGTGCCAGCAACTTACTAGGGGGACAGGGGAACACTGAAGCTTTCTTT. Amino acids: CASNLLGGQGNTEAFF.

The chain carries TRBV29-1 and TRBJ2-3, with D maybe TRBD1 (6 bases). The V gene's germline CDR1 is SQVTM and CDR2 ANQGSEA. CDR3 length equals 14 residues. Trimming removed 4 bases at V and 0 bases at J, with 11 bases between. For the CDR3, the DNA is TGCAGCGTTGTTGGGACACCGAGCACAGATACGCAGTATTTT. Amino acids: CSVVGTPSTDTQYF.

The chain recombines TRBV7-9 with TRBJ1-2; D possibly corresponds to TRBD1 (6 bases). From germline, CDR1 is SEHNR and CDR2 FQNEAQ (reference sequence). The CDR3 has 13 residues. The V gene lost 5 bases and the J gene lost 1 base, with 8 bases spanning the gap. DNA for the CDR3: TGTGCCAGCAGCACAGGGATTAACTATGGCTACACCTTC. This sequence encodes CASSTGINYGYTF.

The V and J genes are TRBV2 and TRBJ2-3, with 7 nucleotides matching TRBD2. Looked up from germline, CDR1 is SNHLY and CDR2 is FYNNEI. This CDR3 comprises 13 residues. V lost 7 bases to trimming and J lost 9 bases; unmatched junction nucleotides: 10. The CDR3 is CASTPRREGTQYF. The DNA of the CDR3 is TGTGCCAGCACCCCGCGGAGGGAGGGCACGCAGTATTTT.

In the case of this clone: The identical CDR3 is also encoded by other nucleotide sequences in the sample. CDR3 sequence reads: CASSPGTGRTDTQYF. CDR3 bases: TGTGCCAGCTCACCCGGGACGGGGAGGACAGATACGCAGTATTTT. The J gene is TRBJ2-3, the V gene TRBV18; maybe TRBD2 (6 bases). The germline V and J ends were trimmed by 3 bases and 3 bases, with 13 bases remaining between them. The CDR3 consists of 15 residues. Germline CDR1 and CDR2: KGHSH and LQKENI.

This chain connects TRBV7-2 to TRBJ2-7; TRBD1 might be the D (6 bases). V shed 1 base and J shed 2 bases, with 12 bases lying between them. CDR1 and CDR2 (germline): SGHTA, FQGNSA. The CDR3 length is 15 residues. CDR3 amino acids: CASSLGVRGTYEQYF. As DNA, the CDR3 is TGTGCCAGCAGCTTAGGGGTCAGGGGCACCTACGAGCAGTACTTC. The variable domain in full, completed from reference TRBV7-2 and TRBJ2-7, reads GAGVSQSPSNKVTEKGKDVELRCDPISGHTALYWYRQSLGQGLEFLIYFQGNSAPDKSGLPSDRFSAERTGGSVSTLTIQRTQQEDSAVYLCASSLGVRGTYEQYFGPGTRLTVT.

This sequence joins TRBV2 and TRBJ2-7, with no clear D. The germline CDR1 and CDR2 sequences are SNHLY and FYNNEI. This CDR3 is 13 amino acids long. V was clipped by 5 bases and J by 6 bases, with 14 bases between them. The CDR3 reads CASSPFLMGEQYF. The CDR3 DNA sequence: TGTGCCAGCAGTCCGTTCCTCATGGGCGAGCAGTACTTC. Together with reference TRBV2 and TRBJ2-7, the CDR3 gives the full variable domain: EPEVTQTPSHQVTQMGQEVILRCVPISNHLYFYWYRQILGQKVEFLVSFYNNEISEKSEIFDDQFSVERPDGSNFTLKIRSTKLEDSAMYFCASSPFLMGEQYFGPGTRLTVT.

The chain has TRBV28 and TRBJ1-1; D possibly corresponds to TRBD1 (5 bases). From germline, CDR1 is MDHEN and CDR2 SYDVKM. The V end lost 3 bases, the J end lost 0 bases, and 11 bases lay between the germline ends. CDR3 length: 15 residues. CDR3 protein: CASSFPARVNTEAFF. The CDR3 DNA reads as TGTGCCAGCAGTTTCCCCGCCAGGGTGAACACTGAAGCTTTCTTT.

This clone came up once. This rearrangement joins TRBV18 to TRBJ2-7; D possibly corresponds to TRBD1 (6 bases). With 5 bases removed from V and 4 bases from J, the gap between germline ends came to 12 bases. Germline loops: CDR1 KGHSH, CDR2 LQKENI. The CDR3 is 13 amino acids. CDR3 in amino acids: CASSFGTSYEQYF. The CDR3 DNA follows: TGTGCCAGCTCATTCGGGACATCGTACGAGCAGTACTTC. The full variable domain, rest sourced from reference TRBV18 and TRBJ2-7, is NAGVMQNPRHLVRRRGQEARLRCSPMKGHSHVYWYRQLPEEGLKFMVYLQKENIIDESGMPKERFSAEFPKEGPSILRIQQVVRGDSAAYFCASSFGTSYEQYFGPGTRLTVT.

This chain joins TRBV6-6 and TRBJ2-5, with a weak D call TRBD1 (6 bases). Between the trimmed V and J ends, which lost 7 bases and 5 bases, there was a span of 23 bases. The germline CDR1 and CDR2 sequences are MNHNY and SVGAGI (reference sequence). The CDR3 has 16 residues. The CDR3 coding sequence is TGTGCCAGCATAAGGGACCAGGGGCGAAGGGGGGAGACCCAGTACTTC. This encodes CASIRDQGRRGETQYF.

The chain couples TRBV19 to TRBJ2-5, with TRBD2 identical over 12 bases. CDR3 length: 15 amino acids. Per germline, CDR1 LNHDA and CDR2 SQIVND (reference sequence). With 2 bases clipped from V and 5 bases from J, the junction kept 3 bases outside the gene matches. The CDR3 DNA reads as TGTGCCAGTAGTATACGGACTAGCGGGGTTGAGACCCAGTACTTC. This translates into CASSIRTSGVETQYF.

V and J are TRBV15 and TRBJ2-1; D may be TRBD2 (6 bases). There are 16 residues in the CDR3. Germline values: CDR1 LNHNV, CDR2 YYDKDF (reference sequence). Trimming took off 1 base at V and 3 bases at J, with 13 bases between the two ends. For the CDR3, the DNA is TGTGCCACCAGCAGAGTGGCGGGAAGGAGCTACAATGAGCAGTTCTTC. Protein: CATSRVAGRSYNEQFF.

Turning to this clone: Other DNA variants within this sample encode the same CDR3. This sequence joins TRBV18 and TRBJ1-3; D remains unclear. The CDR3 extends over 13 amino acids. V lost 3 bases and J lost 2, with 5 bases in between. Germline CDR1 KGHSH, CDR2 LQKENI. The CDR3 sequence: CASSPSAGNTIYF. For the CDR3, the DNA is TGTGCCAGCTCACCGAGCGCTGGAAACACCATATATTTT.

This chain links TRBV28 with TRBJ1-1; D is uncertain. This CDR3 comprises 15 residues. Germline CDR1 is MDHEN and CDR2 is SYDVKM. V lost 5 bases to trimming and J lost 5 bases, with 18 bases between them. The DNA for the CDR3 is TGTGCCAGCAGTCCATCACGGGCGGCTGGGACTGAAGCTTTCTTT. It codes for CASSPSRAAGTEAFF.

The V gene is TRBV27, the J gene TRBJ1-2; possibly TRBD1 for D (5 bases). The CDR3 extends over 13 amino acids. The germline CDR1 and CDR2 sequences are MNHEY and SMNVEV (reference sequence). The V end lost 7 bases, the J end lost 6 bases, and 15 bases lay between the germline ends. CDR3 sequence: CASTHAGEDGYTF. The DNA of the CDR3 is TGTGCCAGCACCCATGCGGGGGAAGATGGCTACACCTTC.

The chain uses TRBV30 and TRBJ1-5; TRBD1 might be the D (6 bases). This CDR3 region has 14 residues. CDR1 and CDR2 from the germline V gene are GTSNPN and SVGIG (reference sequence). V gave up 2 bases and J gave up 5 bases, with 13 bases separating them. CDR3 in DNA: TGTGCCTGGAGTAAGGACAGAGGGGATCAGCCCCAGCATTTT. The encoded protein is CAWSKDRGDQPQHF.

The chain has TRBV29-1 and TRBJ2-6, with D perhaps matching TRBD1 (5 bases). Germline V gives CDR1 SQVTM, CDR2 ANQGSEA. The CDR3 runs to 14 residues. V was clipped by 4 bases and J by 4 bases, with 11 bases between them. DNA of the CDR3: TGCAGCGTTGTAGCAGGGTCCGGGGCCAACGTCCTGACTTTC. Protein product: CSVVAGSGANVLTF.

The rearrangement joins TRBV19 to TRBJ1-1; D gene unclear. Per germline, CDR1 LNHDA and CDR2 SQIVND (reference sequence). The length of the CDR3 is 15 residues. V lost 3 bases and J 5 bases, leaving 16 bases between the germline ends. The CDR3 loop reads CASSILRRAETEAFF. The CDR3 coding sequence is TGTGCCAGTAGTATCCTACGGAGGGCGGAGACTGAAGCTTTCTTT.

This clone occurred once. CDR3 bases: TGCGCCAGCAGTCAATCGTGGAGGACAGGGTGCTACACCTTC. Protein sequence: CASSQSWRTGCYTF. The chain recombines TRBV23-1 with TRBJ1-2, with TRBD1 identical over 8 bases. TRBV23-1 is an open reading frame whose function is uncertain. The CDR3 spans 14 residues. The trim removed 0 bases at V and 9 bases at J, leaving 6 bases unmatched.